These 30 T cell receptor beta chains share one sample of origin, sequenced in a study of metastatic and nonmetastatic thyroid tumors. Treatment of any kind had been given to no patient before thyroid surgery. TCRdb reprocessed the PCR reads via MiXCR. The sample consists of roughly 12,000 clones, around 29% of them appearing once. Sample: tumor tissue. Receptors were obtained from a female donor with papillary thyroid cancer or a benign thyroid nodule (not recorded which). Some clones in this sample may be carry-over from other donors' samples.

The chain has TRBV27 and TRBJ1-6; maybe TRBD1 (6 bases). Germline V gene sequence: CDR1 MNHEY, CDR2 SMNVEV (reference sequence). Trimming removed 2 bases from V and 6 bases from J, with 11 bases in between. This CDR3 has 15 residues. In DNA, the CDR3 is TGTGCCAGCAGTTTACAGACAGGCGCTAATTCACCCCTCCACTTT. The encoded protein is CASSLQTGANSPLHF.

This clone was detected a few times. The genes are TRBV19 and TRBJ2-3; TRBD2 might be the D (5 bases). The V end lost 5 bases, the J end lost 1 base, and 13 bases lay between the germline ends. CDR1 and CDR2 (germline): LNHDA, SQIVND (reference sequence). This CDR3 contains 15 residues. This CDR3 reads CASSGSGDRTDTQYF. Here the CDR3 DNA reads TGTGCCAGTAGTGGAAGCGGAGACCGCACAGATACGCAGTATTTT. Drawing the rest from reference TRBV19 and TRBJ2-3, the complete variable domain is DGGITQSPKYLFRKEGQNVTLSCEQNLNHDAMYWYRQDPGQGLRLIYYSQIVNDFQKGDIAEGYSVSREKKESFPLTVTSAQKNPTAFYLCASSGSGDRTDTQYFGPGTRLTVL.

This clone is judged medium-sized. The rearrangement uses TRBV2 and TRBJ2-7; no firm D call. V was cut by 4 bases and J by 0 bases, with 10 bases left in between. CDR1 and CDR2 (germline): SNHLY, FYNNEI. This CDR3 region has 14 residues. The CDR3 DNA follows: TGTGCCAGCAGTGTCGGCTATCGCTCCTACGAGCAGTACTTC. As protein: CASSVGYRSYEQYF.

The chain has TRBV12-3 or TRBV12-4 and TRBJ1-2, with 7 bases matching TRBD1. J lost 1 base, V lost 6 bases, and 5 bases had no gene match. The CDR3 extends over 14 amino acids. CDR3 sequence (DNA): TGTGCCAGCAGCGGAACAGGGGTTAACTATGGCTACACCTTC. Protein product: CASSGTGVNYGYTF.

Only a few counts were recorded for this clone. V usage is TRBV6-2 or TRBV6-3 and J usage is TRBJ1-5, with D unclear. Trimming took off 4 bases at V and 9 bases at J, with 10 bases between the two ends. The CDR3 covers 12 residues. Germline V gene sequence: CDR1 MNHEY, CDR2 SVGEGT. The CDR3 DNA reads TGTGCCAGCAGTTTTGACCTGAGGCCCCAGCATTTT. It is translated as CASSFDLRPQHF.

This clone is termed medium-sized. The chain has TRBV18 and TRBJ2-7; maybe TRBD2 (5 bases). The CDR3 runs 17 residues. In germline, CDR1 is KGHSH, CDR2 LQKENI. Trimming removed 4 bases at V and 6 bases at J, with 25 bases between. DNA of the CDR3: TGTGCCAGCTCACAAACCGTGCCGGGAAAAAATCCCTCCGAGCAGTACGTC. It encodes CASSQTVPGKNPSEQYV.

This clone was detected a few times. No DNA is shown, since the ends of the CDR3 on it are uncertain; the CDR3 is the one TCRdb lists. This chain links TRBV6-1 with TRBJ2-2; TRBD1, as called in the table, went unchecked against the DNA. Ends included, the CDR3 has 15 residues. Looked up from germline, CDR1 is MNHNS and CDR2 is SASEGT. CDR3 sequence reads: CASSEVAGGTGELFF.

The rearrangement joins TRBV30 to TRBJ1-2, with unresolved D. V was clipped by 0 bases and J by 2 bases, with 13 bases between them. Germline loops: CDR1 GTSNPN, CDR2 SVGIG (reference sequence). This CDR3 region has 15 residues. CDR3 DNA sequence: TGTGCCTGGAGTGTAGTAGTGGGGAACAACTATGGCTACACCTTC. Its translation is CAWSVVVGNNYGYTF.

This clone came up many times. V gene TRBV2 combines with J gene TRBJ1-2; D gene uncertain. The V and J ends lost 3 bases and 4 bases respectively, with 6 bases between them. Germline CDR1 reads SNHLY; CDR2 reads FYNNEI. This CDR3 is built from 12 residues. The CDR3 spells CASSDQIYGYTF. The CDR3 DNA sequence: TGTGCCAGCAGTGATCAGATCTATGGCTACACCTTC. Complete variable domain (other parts from reference TRBV2 and TRBJ1-2): EPEVTQTPSHQVTQMGQEVILRCVPISNHLYFYWYRQILGQKVEFLVSFYNNEISEKSEIFDDQFSVERPDGSNFTLKIRSTKLEDSAMYFCASSDQIYGYTFGSGTRLTVV.

This clone qualifies as medium-sized. This chain uses TRBV20-1 with TRBJ2-5; TRBD1 matches at 9 bases. CDR3 length: 16 residues. CDR1 is DFQATT and CDR2 is SNEGSKA in the germline V gene (reference sequence). V was clipped by 6 bases and J by 5 bases; unmatched bases: 16. The DNA of the CDR3 is TGCAGTGCCCAACGGTCGGGACAGGGAATTAGGGAGACCCAGTACTTC. This gives the protein CSAQRSGQGIRETQYF.

This clone has at least ten counts. The rearrangement uses TRBV3-1 and TRBJ1-5, with TRBD1 as a possible D gene (5 bases). Per the germline V gene, CDR1 is LGHDT and CDR2 is YNNKEL (reference sequence). The V and J ends lost 5 bases and 3 bases respectively, with 11 bases between them. This CDR3 region has 14 residues. The CDR3 here is CASSARAVNQPQHF. In DNA form, the CDR3 reads TGTGCCAGCAGCGCCAGGGCCGTCAATCAGCCCCAGCATTTT.

This clone was detected ten times or more. The chain uses TRBV12-3 or TRBV12-4 and TRBJ2-1, with D possibly matching TRBD2 (6 bases). V lost 2 bases and J 4 bases, leaving 9 bases between the germline ends. The CDR3 has 14 amino acids. The CDR3 spells CASSLYGGYNEQFF. CDR3 bases: TGTGCCAGCAGTTTATACGGGGGATACAATGAGCAGTTCTTC.

By proportion, this clone is medium-sized. The V and J genes are TRBV7-9 and TRBJ1-1, with TRBD1 as a possible D gene (6 bases). V was trimmed by 6 bases and J by 5 bases, leaving 19 bases between them. CDR3 length: 15 residues. Germline loops: CDR1 SEHNR, CDR2 FQNEAQ (reference sequence). CDR3 residues: CASSRQQGGGTEAFF. The CDR3 DNA reads TGTGCCAGCAGTCGACAACAGGGAGGTGGGACTGAAGCTTTCTTT. Variable domain in full (rest from reference TRBV7-9 and TRBJ1-1): DTGVSQNPRHKITKRGQNVTFRCDPISEHNRLYWYRQTLGQGPEFLTYFQNEAQLEKSRLLSDRFSAERPKGSFSTLEIQRTEQGDSAMYLCASSRQQGGGTEAFFGQGTRLTVV.

At least ten counts were recorded for this clone. This chain links TRBV7-9 with TRBJ1-4, with D possibly TRBD1 on 5 matching bases. From germline, CDR1 is SEHNR and CDR2 FQNEAQ (reference sequence). V lost 5 bases, J lost 7 bases, and 17 bases lay in between. The CDR3 is 15 residues long. The CDR3 reads CASSPGAQVSEKLFF. The CDR3 DNA follows: TGTGCCAGCAGCCCTGGGGCACAGGTCTCTGAAAAACTGTTTTTT.

The rearrangement links TRBV4-1 to TRBJ1-5; no clear D gene. The germline V and J ends were trimmed by 0 bases and 7 bases, with 13 bases remaining between them. This CDR3 is 15 amino acids long. Germline-derived CDR1 and CDR2 are MGHRA and YSYEKL. The CDR3 bases are TGCGCCAGCAGCCAAGATAACGGTGTCCTCCAGCCCCAGCATTTT. Translating gives CASSQDNGVLQPQHF.

This clone was counted between two and nine times. A junction boundary mismatches the germline segment, possibly from a read error. The CDR3 reads CASSSAYEQYF. The CDR3 nucleotides read TGTGCCAGCAGTTCCGCCTACGAGCAGTACTTC. V and J are TRBV10-3 and TRBJ2-7, with D uncertain. This CDR3 is 11 amino acids long. Germline V CDR1 and CDR2: ENHRY, SYGVKD.

The chain joins TRBV11-2 to TRBJ2-5; TRBD2 aligns across 10 bases. Trimming removed 3 bases from V and 5 bases from J; junction bases left unmatched: 12. The CDR3 length is 17 residues. Germline V gene sequence: CDR1 SGHAT, CDR2 FQNNGV. CDR3 nucleotide sequence: TGTGCCAGCAGCTTCGGTGCTAGCGGGAGTTTGACGGAGACCCAGTACTTC. Encoded protein: CASSFGASGSLTETQYF. Full variable domain (missing parts from reference TRBV11-2 and TRBJ2-5): EAGVAQSPRYKIIEKRQSVAFWCNPISGHATLYWYQQILGQGPKLLIQFQNNGVVDDSQLPKDRFSAERLKGVDSTLKIQPAKLEDSAVYLCASSFGASGSLTETQYFGPGTRLLVL.

Concerning this clone: The junction departs from germline at one end; a sequencing error may be responsible. The chain recombines TRBV9 with TRBJ2-7; D remains ambiguous. This CDR3 comprises 14 residues. Germline V gene sequence: CDR1 SGDLS, CDR2 YYNGEE. The CDR3 reads CASSPAGQGNEHYF. The CDR3 DNA sequence: TGTGCCAGCAGCCCCGCAGGCCAAGGGAACGAGCACTACTTC.

V and J are TRBV5-4 and TRBJ1-2; D gene unclear. V was shortened by 2 bases and J by 5 bases, with 13 bases between the two germline ends. The CDR3 spans 14 residues. Germline V gives CDR1 SGHNT, CDR2 YYREEE (reference sequence). CDR3 sequence: CASSLRGDEYGYTF. Here the CDR3 DNA reads TGTGCCAGCAGCTTACGGGGAGATGAATATGGCTACACCTTC.

This clone was seen at least ten times. The chain couples TRBV20-1 to TRBJ2-1; 9 bases agree with TRBD1. The germline CDR1 and CDR2 sequences are DFQATT and SNEGSKA (reference sequence). With V trimmed by 0 bases and J by 8 bases, 8 bases remained unmatched. The CDR3 consists of 15 residues. CDR3 nucleotides: TGCAGTGCTAGAGACCGGACAGGGGCCGTACATGAGCAGTTCTTC. It translates to CSARDRTGAVHEQFF.

Judged by abundance, this clone is medium-sized (0.01 to 0.1%). The J gene is TRBJ1-3, the V gene TRBV11-3; unclear D gene. From germline, CDR1 is SGHNT and CDR2 YENEEA. CDR3 length equals 17 residues. Deletions cut 1 base from V and 2 bases from J, with 15 bases between. In DNA form, the CDR3 reads TGTGCCAGCAGCTTAGTAGGGTATCCCCTCCCTGGAAACACCATATATTTT. This sequence encodes CASSLVGYPLPGNTIYF.

Ten or more counts support this clone. The rearrangement joins TRBV6-1 to TRBJ2-5; no clear D gene. Germline V gene lookup returns CDR1 MNHNS and CDR2 SASEGT. V was cut by 8 bases and J by 1 base, with 23 bases left in between. This CDR3 is built from 17 residues. The CDR3 DNA sequence: TGTGCCAGCGCCCCCCAAGTCGACGGTCCGATCCAAGAGACCCAGTACTTC. This encodes CASAPQVDGPIQETQYF.

This rearrangement joins TRBV28 to TRBJ2-7, with 8 bases that match TRBD1. The CDR3 runs to 14 residues. Germline CDR1 is MDHEN and CDR2 is SYDVKM. The V gene end was trimmed by 7 bases and the J gene end by 5 bases; junction bases not matched to a gene: 10. CDR3 DNA sequence: TGTGCCAGCATGGGCCAGGGGGCATATAACGAGCAGTACTTC. Its protein is CASMGQGAYNEQYF.

This clone has a handful of counts. CDR3 amino acids: CASSTQGYEQYF. For the CDR3, the DNA is TGTGCCAGCAGCACCCAGGGCTACGAGCAGTACTTC. V and J are TRBV6-1 and TRBJ2-7, with D possibly being TRBD1 (5 bases). The CDR3 covers 12 residues. Germline V lookup: CDR1 MNHNS, CDR2 SASEGT. V was shortened by 6 bases and J by 3 bases, with 9 bases between the two germline ends.

CDR3 DNA sequence: TGTGCCAGCTCATCCGGACAGCTCTACGAGCAGTACGTC. Protein product: CASSSGQLYEQYV. The chain combines TRBV18 with TRBJ2-7, with D possibly being TRBD1 (6 bases). CDR1 is KGHSH and CDR2 is LQKENI in the germline V gene. The V end lost 5 bases, the J end lost 3 bases, and 11 bases lay between the germline ends. The CDR3 sequence is 13 residues long.

V usage is TRBV7-9 and J usage is TRBJ2-7; 7 nucleotides match TRBD1. The CDR3 covers 13 residues. The V gene's germline CDR1 is SEHNR and CDR2 FQNEAQ (reference sequence). Trimming cost V 5 bases and J 2 bases; bases outside gene matches: 3. CDR3 bases: TGTGCCAGCAGCGAGGGACAGACCTACGAGCAGTACTTC. As protein: CASSEGQTYEQYF.

This clone showed up many times. This may be a read error, as it is one base from a much larger clone. Distinct nucleotide sequences in the sample also encode this CDR3. The chain carries TRBV3-1 and TRBJ2-1; 9 nucleotides line up with TRBD1. This CDR3 contains 15 residues. Germline loops: CDR1 LGHDT, CDR2 YNNKEL (reference sequence). J lost 7 bases, V lost 1 base, and 5 bases had no gene match. The CDR3 coding sequence is TGTGCCAGCAGCCAAGGACAGGGGGTAGGAAATGAGCAGTTCTTC. Translating gives CASSQGQGVGNEQFF.

This clone was observed at least ten times. This sequence joins TRBV2 and TRBJ2-7; the D gene is possibly TRBD2 (5 bases). The V gene's germline CDR1 is SNHLY and CDR2 FYNNEI. V was trimmed by 6 bases and J by 9 bases, leaving 18 bases between them. CDR3 length equals 13 residues. CDR3 protein: CASSVPPSRRQYV. CDR3 DNA: TGTGCCAGCAGCGTACCTCCTAGCCGTCGGCAGTACGTC.

The J gene is TRBJ2-2, the V gene TRBV25-1; 12 positions agree with TRBD1. Trimming at V came to 5 bases and at J to 6 bases, leaving 10 bases not matched to a gene. The CDR3 consists of 17 residues. CDR1 and CDR2 from the germline V gene are MGHDK and SYGVNS. Written as DNA, the CDR3 is TGTGCCAGCAGTCCTCGAAGGGGACAGGGGGCGTCCGGGGAGCTGTTTTTT. This translates into CASSPRRGQGASGELFF.

V is TRBV5-5 and J is TRBJ2-4; a possible D gene is TRBD2 (6 bases). The CDR3 extends over 17 amino acids. V gave up 0 bases and J gave up 4 bases, with 17 bases separating them. CDR1 is SGHKS, CDR2 YYEKEE, per germline (reference sequence). The DNA of the CDR3 is TGTGCCAGCAGCTTGGCCCCGGGAGTGGGATATAAAAACATTCAGTACTTC. This gives the protein CASSLAPGVGYKNIQYF.